The clone carrying this T cell receptor (beta chain) has just a few counts. Its target is unknown. The primer mix had 60 Vbeta and 13 Jbeta primers. Measured with immunoSEQ multiplex PCR; TCRdb has only the in-frame clones, and not every one. In the table there are 90,000 to 100,000 clones, roughly three quarters of which are singletons. The sample is drawn from a study of cytomegalovirus exposure and HLA in healthy donors. Findings and limits, study-wide: Productive status was seen about 90% or about 30% of the time for most TCR beta V segments in an earlier analysis. Later analysis placed DRB1 highest and HLA-C lowest in TCR association rates, which differed by HLA locus. HLA alleles were associated with fewer than 20,000 TCR beta sequences in a later analysis at 0.05 false discovery rate.

Donors showed nominal health when sampled, although they likely had unrecorded immune exposures. The source is a woman aged 40 to 49 in good health and CMV-seronegative. Sequencing was performed on PBMCs.

Here the CDR3 reads CASRDSGGFNEKLFF. The CDR3 nucleotides read TGTGCCAGCAGAGACTCAGGGGGATTTAATGAAAAACTGTTTTTT. The chain employs TRBV2 and TRBJ1-4; 7 positions agree with TRBD1. The CDR3 spans 15 residues. The germline V gene encodes CDR1 SNHLY and CDR2 FYNNEI. V shed 6 bases, J shed 4 bases, and the junction held 8 bases outside the gene matches. Based on the CDR3 plus reference TRBV2 and TRBJ1-4, the full variable domain is EPEVTQTPSHQVTQMGQEVILRCVPISNHLYFYWYRQILGQKVEFLVSFYNNEISEKSEIFDDQFSVERPDGSNFTLKIRSTKLEDSAMYFCASRDSGGFNEKLFFGSGTQLSVL.